This T cell receptor (beta chain) stems from a study of cytomegalovirus exposure and HLA in healthy donors. CDR3 length: 14 residues. V lost 5 bases and J lost 3, with 11 bases in between. Germline CDR1 and CDR2: KGHSH and LQKENI. Researchers ran the PCR with 60 Vbeta and 13 Jbeta primers. TCRdb keeps only in-frame clones here, not all; method: immunoSEQ multiplex PCR. The sample lists some 84,000 clones, under 85% occurring once. The chain has TRBV18 and TRBJ2-1; tentatively, D is TRBD2 (5 bases). The sequence was collected from a boy between 10 and 17 years old in good health and CMV-seronegative. Material for sequencing was PBMCs. The DNA of the CDR3 is TGTGCCAGCTCAGCGGAGGCGGTCTACAATGAGCAGTTCTTC. This encodes CASSAEAVYNEQFF.